One sample yielded the 22 T cell receptor beta chains listed below, sequenced in a study of blood T cells in healthy people across ages. Using a J-beta primer mix together with a sample-barcoded 5' primer, a second PCR was run for 7 to 11 cycles. In TCRdb, the 5' RACE reads were re-called with MiXCR into one record per CDR3 protein. The sample includes 780,000 or so distinct CDR3 sequences, just over 55% of them seen just once. The sample taken for sequencing was blood. These receptors all stem from a man aged 40-50 years in good health.

This clonotype was seen more than once but under ten times. The chain joins TRBV6-2 or TRBV6-3 to TRBJ2-3, with 7 bases aligning to TRBD1. The germline V gene has CDR1 MNHEY and CDR2 SVGEGT. Trimming removed 5 bases from V and 2 bases from J; junction bases left unmatched: 7. This CDR3 is 15 amino acids long. CDR3 nucleotides: TGTGCCAGCAGTGACAGGGAGAGGTACACAGATACGCAGTATTTT. Protein: CASSDRERYTDTQYF.

This sequence joins TRBV29-1 and TRBJ2-1; D call uncertain. Germline CDR1 and CDR2: SQVTM and ANQGSEA. Trimming took 4 bases from V and 9 from J, leaving 13 bases between them. The CDR3 has 12 amino acids. Here the CDR3 reads CSVATGISEQFF. The CDR3 DNA reads TGCAGCGTTGCAACTGGGATCAGTGAGCAGTTCTTC.

This sequence joins TRBV4-3 and TRBJ2-1; 7 bases are shared with TRBD2. The CDR3 is 16 residues long. Per the germline V gene, CDR1 is LGHNA and CDR2 is YSLEER. The V gene end was trimmed by 0 bases and the J gene end by 3 bases; junction bases not matched to a gene: 5. Here the CDR3 reads CASSQDRDYYYNEQFF. CDR3 nucleotides: TGCGCCAGCAGCCAAGACCGGGACTACTACTACAATGAGCAGTTCTTC.

This clonotype was seen repeatedly, ten times or more. V usage is TRBV7-2 and J usage is TRBJ2-6; D may correspond to TRBD1 or TRBD2 (6 bases each). Germline V CDR1 and CDR2: SGHTA, FQGNSA. Trimming pared 1 base from V and 1 base from J, leaving 11 bases between. CDR3 size: 17 residues. The CDR3 sequence is CASSLGGARSGANVLTF. In nucleotides, the CDR3 is TGTGCCAGCAGCTTAGGGGGGGCGCGTTCTGGGGCCAACGTCCTGACTTTC.

This clonotype was detected a few times. The chain is built from TRBV7-2 and TRBJ2-5; D not resolved. The J call may not be correct, given that the DNA end is closer to TRBJ2-7. Germline CDR1 reads SGHTA; CDR2 reads FQGNSA. The CDR3 spans 12 residues. DNA of the CDR3: TGTGCCAGCAGCTTAGAAATCGGCGAGCAGTACTTC. Protein: CASSLEIGEQYF.

The chain couples TRBV20-1 to TRBJ2-3; 7 bases agree with TRBD2. Germline loops: CDR1 DFQATT, CDR2 SNEGSKA (reference sequence). J lost 0 bases, V lost 0 bases, and 9 bases had no gene match. This CDR3 comprises 17 residues. The CDR3 nucleotides are TGCAGTGCTAGAGAAGCGGGGAAAACGACTAGCACAGATACGCAGTATTTT. The encoded protein is CSAREAGKTTSTDTQYF.

This clonotype was seen more than once but under ten times. A read error may be the cause here, since a much bigger clone is one base away. V is TRBV20-1 and J is TRBJ2-7, with unresolved D. Germline loops: CDR1 DFQATT, CDR2 SNEGSKA (reference sequence). The V end lost 2 bases, the J end lost 7 bases, and 9 bases lay between the germline ends. The CDR3 consists of 11 residues. The CDR3 is CSARLVFEQYF. CDR3 nucleotide sequence: TGCAGTGCTAGACTAGTATTTGAGCAGTACTTC.

This clonotype showed up just a few times. The J gene is TRBJ2-7, the V gene TRBV10-2; 7 positions match TRBD1. With 5 bases clipped from V and 3 bases from J, the junction kept 10 bases outside the gene matches. Germline CDR1 WSHSY, CDR2 SAAADI. This CDR3 comprises 15 residues. CDR3 region: CASSPGQVKLYEQYF. The DNA for the CDR3 is TGCGCCAGCAGTCCTGGACAGGTGAAACTCTACGAGCAGTACTTC.

This rearrangement joins TRBV20-1 to TRBJ2-7; possibly TRBD1 for D (7 bases). CDR1 is DFQATT, CDR2 SNEGSKA, per germline (reference sequence). The CDR3 totals 16 residues. Trimming removed 1 base from V and 3 bases from J, with 19 bases in between. The DNA for the CDR3 is TGCAGTGCTAGAGGGACAGGAGGGATCGACTTCTACGAGCAGTACTTC. Its translation is CSARGTGGIDFYEQYF.

CDR3 amino acids: CSARANGDEQYF. CDR3 DNA sequence: TGCAGTGCTAGGGCTAATGGAGACGAGCAGTACTTC. The chain carries TRBV20-1 and TRBJ2-7; D not resolved. Trimming took off 3 bases at V and 5 bases at J, with 11 bases between the two ends. There are 12 residues in the CDR3. Per the germline V gene, CDR1 is DFQATT and CDR2 is SNEGSKA (reference sequence).

This clonotype was counted only a few times. This chain links TRBV2 with TRBJ2-5; 10 positions match TRBD1. This CDR3 has 15 amino acids. Per the germline V gene, CDR1 is SNHLY and CDR2 is FYNNEI. V trimming: 6 bases; J trimming: 5 bases; junction bases outside the gene matches: 9. CDR3 nucleotides: TGTGCCAGCAGAGCCCTATGGACAGGGGGGGAGACCCAGTACTTC. Translating gives CASRALWTGGETQYF.

This clonotype has just a few counts. The chain links TRBV5-1 to TRBJ2-3, with TRBD2 identical over 7 bases. Germline V gene data show CDR1 as SGHRS and CDR2 as YFSETQ. This CDR3 comprises 18 residues. The V segment lost 2 bases and the J segment 2 bases; nucleotides outside the gene matches: 14. CDR3 bases: TGCGCCAGCAGCTTACGTCCGTCGGGGGGTCGATACACAGATACGCAGTATTTT. Translated: CASSLRPSGGRYTDTQYF.

This clonotype was seen only a few times. The gene calls are TRBV20-1 and TRBJ2-7; either TRBD1 or TRBD2 may supply D (6 bases each). The CDR3 consists of 14 residues. CDR1 is DFQATT, CDR2 SNEGSKA, per germline (reference sequence). V was trimmed by 2 bases and J by 5 bases, leaving 16 bases between them. The CDR3 DNA reads TGCAGTGCTAGACACGGGGGCGTCCCAAACGAGCAGTACTTC. Encoded protein: CSARHGGVPNEQYF.

The J gene is TRBJ2-3, the V gene TRBV7-9, with D possibly being TRBD1 or TRBD2 (5 bases each). V lost 1 base, J lost 0 bases, and 17 bases lay in between. In germline, CDR1 is SEHNR, CDR2 FQNEAQ (reference sequence). The CDR3 has 18 amino acids. CDR3: CASSLVGTPGPSTDTQYF. The CDR3 DNA sequence: TGTGCCAGCAGCTTAGTTGGGACGCCAGGCCCTAGCACAGATACGCAGTATTTT.

This rearrangement joins TRBV3-1 to TRBJ2-7, with a weak D call TRBD1 (7 bases). This CDR3 is 19 amino acids long. The V and J ends lost 0 bases and 3 bases respectively, with 24 bases between them. The germline gives CDR1 LGHDT, CDR2 YNNKEL (reference sequence). CDR3 DNA sequence: TGTGCCAGCAGCCAAGAAGGGGGCAGAACTGAGCGGGCACACTACGAGCAGTACTTC. It codes for CASSQEGGRTERAHYEQYF.

A note on this clonotype: A junction end diverges from the germline sequence, so it may reflect a read error. The chain combines TRBV6-1 with TRBJ2-5; D is tentatively TRBD1 or TRBD2 (5 bases each). The germline CDR1 and CDR2 sequences are MNHNS and SASEGT. This CDR3 spans 13 amino acids. The CDR3 is CASSLGVGGTRYF. The CDR3 nucleotides read TGTGCCAGCAGCCTAGGAGTCGGTGGGACCCGGTACTTC.

This chain joins TRBV20-1 and TRBJ1-4; maybe TRBD1 (6 bases). CDR1 is DFQATT and CDR2 is SNEGSKA in the germline V gene (reference sequence). Trimming took 5 bases from V and 12 from J, leaving 25 bases between them. This CDR3 spans 15 amino acids. The CDR3 DNA sequence: TGCAGTGCTCACCTGCCGGGGACATGGCGAGCCGAACTGTTTTTT. Protein sequence: CSAHLPGTWRAELFF.

This clonotype occurred a few times. V is TRBV4-1 and J is TRBJ2-7, with D perhaps matching TRBD1 (6 bases). The length of the CDR3 is 18 residues. The germline V and J ends were trimmed by 0 bases and 2 bases, with 20 bases remaining between them. Germline V lookup: CDR1 MGHRA, CDR2 YSYEKL. The CDR3 loop is CASSQDPSYRGSTYEQYF. CDR3 nucleotide sequence: TGCGCCAGCAGCCAAGATCCGTCATATAGGGGGTCGACCTACGAGCAGTACTTC.

The CDR3 loop reads CSARDLLGTVVQPQHF. CDR3 sequence (DNA): TGCAGTGCTAGAGATCTCTTGGGGACGGTGGTCCAGCCCCAGCATTTT. V usage is TRBV20-1 and J usage is TRBJ1-5; weak D call: TRBD1 (5 bases). This CDR3 contains 16 residues. The V end lost 0 bases, the J end lost 7 bases, and 19 bases lay between the germline ends. Germline values: CDR1 DFQATT, CDR2 SNEGSKA (reference sequence).

V is TRBV6-5 and J is TRBJ1-1; D might be TRBD1 (6 bases). The CDR3 sequence is 13 residues long. CDR1 MNHEY and CDR2 SVGAGI come from the germline V gene. The V end was cut by 5 bases, the J end by 4 bases, with 11 bases between. The CDR3 is CASSSDRRTEAFF. In DNA form, the CDR3 reads TGTGCCAGCAGTAGTGACAGGCGCACTGAAGCTTTCTTT.

The chain combines TRBV9 with TRBJ1-5; 8 nucleotides align to TRBD1. There are 14 residues in the CDR3. In germline, CDR1 is SGDLS, CDR2 YYNGEE. V was pared by 4 bases and J by 7 bases, with 7 bases of the junction left unmatched. The CDR3 nucleotides read TGTGCCAGCAGCCCGGGACAGGTACGGCAGCCCCAGCATTTT. This encodes CASSPGQVRQPQHF. Variable domain in full (rest from reference TRBV9 and TRBJ1-5): DSGVTQTPKHLITATGQRVTLRCSPRSGDLSVYWYQQSLDQGLQFLIQYYNGEERAKGNILERFSAQQFPDLHSELNLSSLELGDSALYFCASSPGQVRQPQHFGDGTRLSIL.

This clonotype was counted a few times. This sequence joins TRBV27 and TRBJ2-4, with TRBD1 identical over 8 bases. Trimming removed 8 bases from V and 1 base from J; junction bases left unmatched: 7. The CDR3 spans 15 residues. Germline V gives CDR1 MNHEY, CDR2 SMNVEV (reference sequence). CDR3 region: CASATGQGAKNIQYF. The DNA for the CDR3 is TGTGCCAGCGCCACCGGACAGGGCGCCAAAAACATTCAGTACTTC.